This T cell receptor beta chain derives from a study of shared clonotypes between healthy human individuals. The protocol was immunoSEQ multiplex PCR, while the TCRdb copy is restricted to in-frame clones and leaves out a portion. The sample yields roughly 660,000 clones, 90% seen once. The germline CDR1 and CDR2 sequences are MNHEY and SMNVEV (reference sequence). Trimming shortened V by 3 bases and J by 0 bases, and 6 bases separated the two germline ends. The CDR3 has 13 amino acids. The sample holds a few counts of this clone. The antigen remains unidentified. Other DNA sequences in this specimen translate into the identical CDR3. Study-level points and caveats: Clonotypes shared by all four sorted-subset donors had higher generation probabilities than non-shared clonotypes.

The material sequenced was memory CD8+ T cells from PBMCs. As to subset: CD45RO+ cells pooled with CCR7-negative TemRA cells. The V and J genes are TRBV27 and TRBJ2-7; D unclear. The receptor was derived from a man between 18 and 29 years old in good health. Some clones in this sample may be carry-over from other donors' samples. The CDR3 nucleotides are TGTGCCAGCAGTTTTTCAAGCTCCTACGAGCAGTACTTC. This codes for CASSFSSSYEQYF.